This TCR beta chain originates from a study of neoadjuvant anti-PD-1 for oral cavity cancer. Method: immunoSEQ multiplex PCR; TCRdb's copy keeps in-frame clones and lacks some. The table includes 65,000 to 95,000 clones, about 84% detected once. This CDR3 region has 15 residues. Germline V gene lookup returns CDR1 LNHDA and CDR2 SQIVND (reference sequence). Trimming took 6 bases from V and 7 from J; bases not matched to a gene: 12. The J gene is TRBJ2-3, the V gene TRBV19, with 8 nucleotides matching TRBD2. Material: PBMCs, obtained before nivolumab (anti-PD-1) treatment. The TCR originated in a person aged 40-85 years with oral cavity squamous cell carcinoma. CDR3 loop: CASSRPSGSSNTQYF. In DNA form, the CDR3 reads TGTGCCAGTAGCCGTCCCAGCGGGAGCTCGAATACGCAGTATTTT. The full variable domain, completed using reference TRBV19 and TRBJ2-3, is DGGITQSPKYLFRKEGQNVTLSCEQNLNHDAMYWYRQDPGQGLRLIYYSQIVNDFQKGDIAEGYSVSREKKESFPLTVTSAQKNPTAFYLCASSRPSGSSNTQYFGPGTRLTVL.